This TCR beta chain was captured in a study of shared clonotypes between healthy human individuals. Study observations and caveats: Approximately 5.3% was the fraction of naive CD4 clonotypes found shared across a few donors.

The CDR3 runs to 14 residues. Trimming cost V 4 bases and J 5 bases, with 14 bases left between them. Germline loops: CDR1 MDHEN, CDR2 SYDVKM. For sorted subsets, approximately 180 ng DNA per replicate equaled 30,000 or so T cell genomes. Libraries were prepared by immunoSEQ multiplex PCR; TCRdb keeps only in-frame clonotypes and omits some of them. In the table there are around 2.5 million clones, approximately 93% of which are singletons. Points on this clone: Antigen specificity is unknown.

The sample was naive CD4+ T cells from PBMCs. This sample's subset: CD45RA+ positively selected. This TCR was sampled from a man between 18 and 29 years old in good health. Some clones in this sample may be carry-over from other donors' samples. The chain combines TRBV28 with TRBJ1-2; a weak D match, TRBD1 (6 bases). For the CDR3, the DNA is TGTGCCAGCAGTTCCGGGGGGGGGCCGTATGGCTACACCTTC. Its protein product is CASSSGGGPYGYTF.